Listed here is a single T cell receptor beta chain. This sample was taken from a study of control samples from healthy donors and cancer patients. Only in-frame clones appear in the TCRdb table, and some are missing; sequencing was by immunoSEQ multiplex PCR. The sample records 100,000 to 150,000 clones, 90% being singletons. V lost 4 bases, J lost 3 bases, and 8 bases stayed unmatched. Germline CDR1 reads GTSNPN; CDR2 reads SVGIG (reference sequence). The CDR3 consists of 15 residues. V usage is TRBV30 and J usage is TRBJ1-4, with 7 nucleotides matching TRBD1. This clonotype was sampled from a man aged 35-49 years in good health. The sequencing input was blood. The CDR3 spells CAWTPLGTANEKLFF. For the CDR3, the DNA is TGTGCCTGGACCCCTTTAGGGACAGCTAATGAAAAACTGTTTTTT.